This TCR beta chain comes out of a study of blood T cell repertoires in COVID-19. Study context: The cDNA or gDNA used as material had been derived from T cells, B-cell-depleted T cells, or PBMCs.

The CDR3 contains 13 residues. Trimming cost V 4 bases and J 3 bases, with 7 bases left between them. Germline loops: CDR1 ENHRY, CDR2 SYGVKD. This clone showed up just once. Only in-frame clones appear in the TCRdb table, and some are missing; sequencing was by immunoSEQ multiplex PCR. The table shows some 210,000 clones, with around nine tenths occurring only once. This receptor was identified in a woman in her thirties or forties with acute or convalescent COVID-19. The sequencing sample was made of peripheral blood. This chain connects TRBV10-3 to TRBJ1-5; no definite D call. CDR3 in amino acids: CAISGAFNQPQHF. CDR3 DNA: TGTGCCATCAGTGGGGCCTTCAATCAGCCCCAGCATTTT.